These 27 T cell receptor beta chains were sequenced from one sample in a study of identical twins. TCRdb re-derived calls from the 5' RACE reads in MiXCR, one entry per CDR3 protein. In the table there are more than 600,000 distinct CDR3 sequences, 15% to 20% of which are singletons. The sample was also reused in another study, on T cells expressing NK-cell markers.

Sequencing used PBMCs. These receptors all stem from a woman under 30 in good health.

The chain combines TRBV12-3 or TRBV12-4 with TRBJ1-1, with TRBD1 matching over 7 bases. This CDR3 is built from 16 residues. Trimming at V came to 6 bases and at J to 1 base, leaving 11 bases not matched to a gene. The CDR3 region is CASSRSGGGKNTEAFF. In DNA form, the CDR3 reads TGTGCCAGCAGCCGCTCAGGGGGGGGGAAGAACACTGAAGCTTTCTTT.

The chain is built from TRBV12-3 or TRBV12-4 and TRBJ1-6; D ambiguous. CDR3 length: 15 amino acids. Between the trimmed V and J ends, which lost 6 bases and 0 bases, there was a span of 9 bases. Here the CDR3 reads CASSSRSSYNSPLHF. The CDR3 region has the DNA TGTGCCAGCAGCTCGAGGAGCTCCTATAATTCACCCCTCCACTTT.

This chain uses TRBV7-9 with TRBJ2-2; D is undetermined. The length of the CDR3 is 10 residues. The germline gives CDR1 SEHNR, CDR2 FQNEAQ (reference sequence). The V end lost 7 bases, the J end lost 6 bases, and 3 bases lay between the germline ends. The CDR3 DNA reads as TGTGCCAGCATGGCCGGGGAGCTGTTTTTT. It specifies CASMAGELFF.

CDR3: CASSPPGGNKAFF. As DNA, the CDR3 is TGCGCCAGCAGCCCCCCCGGGGGCAACAAAGCTTTCTTT. V and J are TRBV5-1 and TRBJ1-1; TRBD1 is a possible D gene (6 bases). From germline, CDR1 is SGHRS and CDR2 YFSETQ. There are 13 residues in the CDR3. V shed 4 bases and J shed 9 bases, with 16 bases lying between them.

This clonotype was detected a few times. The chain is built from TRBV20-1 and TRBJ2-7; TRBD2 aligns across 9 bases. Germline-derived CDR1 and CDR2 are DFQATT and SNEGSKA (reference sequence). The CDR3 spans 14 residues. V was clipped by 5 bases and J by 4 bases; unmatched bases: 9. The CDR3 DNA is TGCAGTGCTCGGCTAGCGGGATCGTCTTACGAGCAGTACTTC. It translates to CSARLAGSSYEQYF.

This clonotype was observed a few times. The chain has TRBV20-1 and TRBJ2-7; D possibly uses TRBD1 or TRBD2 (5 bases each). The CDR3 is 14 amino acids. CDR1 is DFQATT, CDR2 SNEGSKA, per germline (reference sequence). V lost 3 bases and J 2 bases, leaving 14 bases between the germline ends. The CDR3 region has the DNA TGCAGTGCTAGCCCGTGGGACCTTACCTACGAGCAGTACTTC. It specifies CSASPWDLTYEQYF.

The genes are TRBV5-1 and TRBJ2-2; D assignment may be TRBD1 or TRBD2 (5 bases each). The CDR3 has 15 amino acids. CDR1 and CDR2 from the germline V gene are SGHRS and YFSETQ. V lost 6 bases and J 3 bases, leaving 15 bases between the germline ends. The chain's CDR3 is CASTPGTRDTGELFF. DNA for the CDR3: TGCGCCAGCACCCCCGGGACCAGAGACACCGGGGAGCTGTTTTTT.

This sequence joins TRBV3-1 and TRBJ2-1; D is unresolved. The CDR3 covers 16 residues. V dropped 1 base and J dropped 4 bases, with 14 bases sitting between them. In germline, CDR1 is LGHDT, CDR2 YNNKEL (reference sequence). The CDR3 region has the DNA TGTGCCAGCAGCCAAGTCAAGACGGTCGCTTACAATGAGCAGTTCTTC. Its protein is CASSQVKTVAYNEQFF.

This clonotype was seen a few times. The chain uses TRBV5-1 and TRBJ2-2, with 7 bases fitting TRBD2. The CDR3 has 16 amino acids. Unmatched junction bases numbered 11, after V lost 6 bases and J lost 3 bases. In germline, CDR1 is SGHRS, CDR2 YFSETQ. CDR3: CASTSNQLAYTGELFF. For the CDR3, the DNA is TGCGCCAGCACATCTAACCAACTAGCGTACACCGGGGAGCTGTTTTTT.

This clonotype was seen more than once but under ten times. This CDR3 reads CASSYSKDPAYEQFF. The DNA of the CDR3 is TGTGCCAGCAGTTACTCGAAGGACCCAGCCTATGAGCAGTTCTTC. The chain combines TRBV6-5 with TRBJ2-1; no reliable D call. Germline V gene lookup returns CDR1 MNHEY and CDR2 SVGAGI. This CDR3 has 15 amino acids. The V end was cut by 0 bases, the J end by 8 bases, with 14 bases between.

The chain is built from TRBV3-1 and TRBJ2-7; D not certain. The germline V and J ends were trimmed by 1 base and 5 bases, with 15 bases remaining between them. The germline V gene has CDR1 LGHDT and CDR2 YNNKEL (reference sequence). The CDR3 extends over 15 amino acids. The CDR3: CASSQAGPRTDEQYF. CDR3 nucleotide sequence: TGTGCCAGCAGCCAAGCTGGTCCTAGAACGGACGAGCAGTACTTC.

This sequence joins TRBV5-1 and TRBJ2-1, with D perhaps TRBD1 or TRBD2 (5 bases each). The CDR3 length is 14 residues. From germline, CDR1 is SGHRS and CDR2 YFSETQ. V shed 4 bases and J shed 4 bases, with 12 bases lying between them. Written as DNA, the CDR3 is TGCGCCAGCAGCCACGGGACGGAATACAATGAGCAGTTCTTC. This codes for CASSHGTEYNEQFF.

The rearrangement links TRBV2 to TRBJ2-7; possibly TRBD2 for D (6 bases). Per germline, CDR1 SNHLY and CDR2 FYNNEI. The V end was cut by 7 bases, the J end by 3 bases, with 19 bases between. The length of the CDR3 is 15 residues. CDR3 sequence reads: CASTGDVSFSYEQYF. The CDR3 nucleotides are TGTGCCAGCACGGGGGACGTGAGCTTTAGCTACGAGCAGTACTTC.

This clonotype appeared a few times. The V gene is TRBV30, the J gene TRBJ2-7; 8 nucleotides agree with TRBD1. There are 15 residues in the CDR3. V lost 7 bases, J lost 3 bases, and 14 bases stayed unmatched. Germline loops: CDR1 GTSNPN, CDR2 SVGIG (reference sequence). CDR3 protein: CAFRLGTGRLYEQYF. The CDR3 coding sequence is TGTGCCTTCCGCTTGGGGACAGGTAGACTCTACGAGCAGTACTTC.

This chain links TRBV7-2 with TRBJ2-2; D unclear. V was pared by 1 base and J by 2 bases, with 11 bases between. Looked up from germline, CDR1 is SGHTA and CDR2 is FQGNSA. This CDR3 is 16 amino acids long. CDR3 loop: CASSLGGRSNTGELFF. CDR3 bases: TGTGCCAGCAGCTTAGGCGGCAGGAGCAACACCGGGGAGCTGTTTTTT.

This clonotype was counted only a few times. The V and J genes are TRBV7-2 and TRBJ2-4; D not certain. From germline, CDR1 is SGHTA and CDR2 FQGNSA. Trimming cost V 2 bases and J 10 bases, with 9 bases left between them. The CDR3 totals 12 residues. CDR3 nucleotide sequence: TGTGCCAGCAGCTTATTGTTGGGGATTCAGTACTTC. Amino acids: CASSLLLGIQYF.

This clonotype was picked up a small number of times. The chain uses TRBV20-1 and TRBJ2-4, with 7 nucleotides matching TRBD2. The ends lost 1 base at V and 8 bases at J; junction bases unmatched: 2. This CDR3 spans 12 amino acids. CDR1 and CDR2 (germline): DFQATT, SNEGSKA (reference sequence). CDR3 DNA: TGCAGTGCTAGAGCGGGGGGAGACATTCAGTACTTC. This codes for CSARAGGDIQYF.

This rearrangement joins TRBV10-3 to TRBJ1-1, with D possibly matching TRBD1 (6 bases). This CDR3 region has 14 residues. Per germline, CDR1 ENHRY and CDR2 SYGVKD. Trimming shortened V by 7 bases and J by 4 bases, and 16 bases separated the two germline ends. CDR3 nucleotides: TGTGCCATCACAGAGAAAGGGGGGAGCACTGAAGCTTTCTTT. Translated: CAITEKGGSTEAFF.

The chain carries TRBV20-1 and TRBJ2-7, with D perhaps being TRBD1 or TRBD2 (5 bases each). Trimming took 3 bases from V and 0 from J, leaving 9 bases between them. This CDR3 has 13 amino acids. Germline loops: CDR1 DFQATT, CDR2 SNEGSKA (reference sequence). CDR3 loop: CSARGVSSYEQYF. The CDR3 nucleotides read TGCAGTGCTAGGGGGGTAAGCTCCTACGAGCAGTACTTC.

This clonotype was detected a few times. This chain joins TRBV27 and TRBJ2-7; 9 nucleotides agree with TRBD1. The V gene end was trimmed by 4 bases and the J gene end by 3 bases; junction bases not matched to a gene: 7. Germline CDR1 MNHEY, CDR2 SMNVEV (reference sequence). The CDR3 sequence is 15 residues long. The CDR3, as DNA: TGTGCCAGCAGTTGGGCGGGACAGGGCTTCTACGAGCAGTACTTC. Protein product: CASSWAGQGFYEQYF.

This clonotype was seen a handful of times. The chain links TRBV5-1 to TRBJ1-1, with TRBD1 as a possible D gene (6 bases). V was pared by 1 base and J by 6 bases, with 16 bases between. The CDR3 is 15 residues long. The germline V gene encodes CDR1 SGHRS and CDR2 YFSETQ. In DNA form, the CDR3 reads TGCGCCAGCAGCTTGACTTTAACAGGGACCGCTGAAGCTTTCTTT. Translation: CASSLTLTGTAEAFF.

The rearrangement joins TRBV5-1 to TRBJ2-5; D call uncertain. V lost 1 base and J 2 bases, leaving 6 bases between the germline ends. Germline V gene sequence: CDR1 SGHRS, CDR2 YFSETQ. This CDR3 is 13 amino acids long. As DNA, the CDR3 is TGCGCCAGCAGCTTGTCGACGCAAGAGACCCAGTACTTC. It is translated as CASSLSTQETQYF.

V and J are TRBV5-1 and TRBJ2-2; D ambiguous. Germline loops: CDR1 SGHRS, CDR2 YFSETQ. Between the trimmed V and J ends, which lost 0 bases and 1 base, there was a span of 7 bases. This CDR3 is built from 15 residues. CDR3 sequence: CASSLGLMNTGELFF. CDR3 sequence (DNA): TGCGCCAGCAGCTTGGGGCTAATGAACACCGGGGAGCTGTTTTTT.

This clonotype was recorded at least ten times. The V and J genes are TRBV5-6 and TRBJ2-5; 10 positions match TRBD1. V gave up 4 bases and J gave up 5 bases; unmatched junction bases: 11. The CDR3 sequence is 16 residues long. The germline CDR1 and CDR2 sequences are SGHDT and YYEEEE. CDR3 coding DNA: TGTGCCAGCAGCGGTTTGATGGACAGGGGGTTGGAGACCCAGTACTTC. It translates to CASSGLMDRGLETQYF. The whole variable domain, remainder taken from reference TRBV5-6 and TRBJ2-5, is DAGVTQSPTHLIKTRGQQVTLRCSPKSGHDTVSWYQQALGQGPQFIFQYYEEEERQRGNFPDRFSGHQFPNYSSELNVNALLLGDSALYLCASSGLMDRGLETQYFGPGTRLLVL.

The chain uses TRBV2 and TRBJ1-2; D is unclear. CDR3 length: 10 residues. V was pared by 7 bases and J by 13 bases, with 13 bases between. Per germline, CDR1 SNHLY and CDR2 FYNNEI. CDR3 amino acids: CASKGFELTF. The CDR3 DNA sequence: TGTGCCAGCAAAGGATTCGAGCTCACCTTC. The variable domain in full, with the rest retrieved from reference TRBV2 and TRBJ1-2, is EPEVTQTPSHQVTQMGQEVILRCVPISNHLYFYWYRQILGQKVEFLVSFYNNEISEKSEIFDDQFSVERPDGSNFTLKIRSTKLEDSAMYFCASKGFELTFGSGTRLTVV.

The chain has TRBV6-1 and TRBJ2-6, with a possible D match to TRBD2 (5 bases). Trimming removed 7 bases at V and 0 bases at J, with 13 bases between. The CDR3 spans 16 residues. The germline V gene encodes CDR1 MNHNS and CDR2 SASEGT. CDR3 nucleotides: TGTGCCAGCAAGGAGGTGAAGGACTCTGGGGCCAACGTCCTGACTTTC. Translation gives CASKEVKDSGANVLTF.

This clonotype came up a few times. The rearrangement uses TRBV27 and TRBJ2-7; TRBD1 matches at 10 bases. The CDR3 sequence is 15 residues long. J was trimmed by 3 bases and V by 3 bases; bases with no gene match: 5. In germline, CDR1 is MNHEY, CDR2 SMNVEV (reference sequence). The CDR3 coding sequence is TGTGCCAGCAGTTTGGGGACAGGGGAGGTCTACGAGCAGTACTTC. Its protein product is CASSLGTGEVYEQYF.